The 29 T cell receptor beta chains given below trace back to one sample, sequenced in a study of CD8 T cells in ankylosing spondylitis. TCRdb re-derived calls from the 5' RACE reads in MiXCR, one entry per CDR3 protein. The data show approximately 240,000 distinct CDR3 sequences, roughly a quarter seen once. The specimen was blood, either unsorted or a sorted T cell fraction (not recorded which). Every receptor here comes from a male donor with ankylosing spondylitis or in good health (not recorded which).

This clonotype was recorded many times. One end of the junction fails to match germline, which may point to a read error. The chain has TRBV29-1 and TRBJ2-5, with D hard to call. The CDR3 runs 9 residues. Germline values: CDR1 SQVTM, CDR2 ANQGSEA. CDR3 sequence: CSVASPPDF. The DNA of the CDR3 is TGCAGCGTTGCCTCCCCCCCAGACTTC.

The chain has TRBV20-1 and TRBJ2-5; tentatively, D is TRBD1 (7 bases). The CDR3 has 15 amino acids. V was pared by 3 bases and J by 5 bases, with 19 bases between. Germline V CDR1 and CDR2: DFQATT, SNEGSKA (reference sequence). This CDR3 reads CSASVRGRGWETQYF. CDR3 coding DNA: TGCAGTGCTAGCGTGCGGGGCAGGGGGTGGGAGACCCAGTACTTC.

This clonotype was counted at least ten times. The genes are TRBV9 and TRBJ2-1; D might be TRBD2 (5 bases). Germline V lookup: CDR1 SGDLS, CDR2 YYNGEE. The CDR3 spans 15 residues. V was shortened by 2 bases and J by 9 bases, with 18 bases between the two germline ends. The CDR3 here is CASSVAGLRSPEQFF. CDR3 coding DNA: TGTGCCAGCAGCGTGGCAGGACTCCGCTCCCCTGAGCAGTTCTTC. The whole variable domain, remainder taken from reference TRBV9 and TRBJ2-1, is DSGVTQTPKHLITATGQRVTLRCSPRSGDLSVYWYQQSLDQGLQFLIQYYNGEERAKGNILERFSAQQFPDLHSELNLSSLELGDSALYFCASSVAGLRSPEQFFGPGTRLTVL.

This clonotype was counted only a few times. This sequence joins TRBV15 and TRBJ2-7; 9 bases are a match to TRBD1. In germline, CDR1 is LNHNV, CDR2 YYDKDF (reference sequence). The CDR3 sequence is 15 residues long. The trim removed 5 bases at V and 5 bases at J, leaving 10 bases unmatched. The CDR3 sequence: CATSSKDRGRDEQYF. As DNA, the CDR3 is TGTGCCACCAGCTCTAAGGACAGGGGTCGCGACGAGCAGTACTTC.

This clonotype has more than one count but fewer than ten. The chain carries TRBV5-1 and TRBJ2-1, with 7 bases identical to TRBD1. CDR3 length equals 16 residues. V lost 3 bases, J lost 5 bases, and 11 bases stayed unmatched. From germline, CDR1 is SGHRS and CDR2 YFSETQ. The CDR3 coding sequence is TGCGCCAGCAGCTCCCTAACCGGGACAGAGAACAATGAGCAGTTCTTC. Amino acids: CASSSLTGTENNEQFF.

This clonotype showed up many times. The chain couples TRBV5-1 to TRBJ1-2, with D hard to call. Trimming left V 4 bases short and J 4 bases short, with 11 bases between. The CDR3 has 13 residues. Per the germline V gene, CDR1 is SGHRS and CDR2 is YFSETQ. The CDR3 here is CASSTTDFYGYTF. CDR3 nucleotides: TGCGCCAGCAGCACGACGGATTTCTATGGCTACACCTTC.

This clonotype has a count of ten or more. The chain's CDR3 is CASSRNRSPGELFF. The CDR3 DNA follows: TGTGCCAGCAGCAGGAATCGGTCGCCCGGGGAGCTGTTTTTT. The chain has TRBV12-3 or TRBV12-4 and TRBJ2-2; D not resolved. This CDR3 is 14 amino acids long. The V gene lost 6 bases and the J gene lost 6 bases, with 14 bases spanning the gap.

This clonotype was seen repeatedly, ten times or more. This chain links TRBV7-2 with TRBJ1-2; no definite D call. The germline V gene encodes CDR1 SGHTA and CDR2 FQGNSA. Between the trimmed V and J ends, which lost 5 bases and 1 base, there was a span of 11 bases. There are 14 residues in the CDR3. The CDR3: CASSPGRLNYGYTF. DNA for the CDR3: TGTGCCAGCAGCCCCGGACGGCTTAACTATGGCTACACCTTC.

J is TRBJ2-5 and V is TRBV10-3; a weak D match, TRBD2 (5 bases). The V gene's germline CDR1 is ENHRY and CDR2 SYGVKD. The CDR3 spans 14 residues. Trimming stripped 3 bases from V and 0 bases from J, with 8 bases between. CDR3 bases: TGTGCCATCAGTGACTTTAGCGACCAAGAGACCCAGTACTTC. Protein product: CAISDFSDQETQYF.

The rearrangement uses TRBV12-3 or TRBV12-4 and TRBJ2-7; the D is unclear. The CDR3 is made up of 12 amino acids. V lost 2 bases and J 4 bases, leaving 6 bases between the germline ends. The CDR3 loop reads CASSLTEYEQYF. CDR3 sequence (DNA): TGTGCCAGCAGTTTAACGGAATACGAGCAGTACTTC.

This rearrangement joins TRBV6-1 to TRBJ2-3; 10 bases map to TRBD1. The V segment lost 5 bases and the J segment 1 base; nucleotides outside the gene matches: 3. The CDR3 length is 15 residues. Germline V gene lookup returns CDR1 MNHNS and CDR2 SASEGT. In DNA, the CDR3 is TGTGCCAGCAGTCGACAGGGGGCGGGCACAGATACGCAGTATTTT. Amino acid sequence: CASSRQGAGTDTQYF.

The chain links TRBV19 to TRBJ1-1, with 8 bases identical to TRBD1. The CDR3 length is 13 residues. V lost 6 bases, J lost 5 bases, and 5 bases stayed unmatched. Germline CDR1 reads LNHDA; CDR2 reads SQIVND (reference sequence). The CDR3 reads CASSPDRGTEAFF. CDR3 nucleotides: TGTGCCAGTAGCCCAGACAGGGGAACTGAAGCTTTCTTT.

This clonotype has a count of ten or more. CDR3 loop: CSAVWGTGELFF. In DNA, the CDR3 is TGCAGCGCCGTCTGGGGTACCGGGGAGCTGTTTTTT. The chain couples TRBV29-1 to TRBJ2-2; no clear D. Trimming took 7 bases from V and 5 from J, leaving 11 bases between them. The CDR3 has 12 residues. Germline V gene data show CDR1 as SQVTM and CDR2 as ANQGSEA.

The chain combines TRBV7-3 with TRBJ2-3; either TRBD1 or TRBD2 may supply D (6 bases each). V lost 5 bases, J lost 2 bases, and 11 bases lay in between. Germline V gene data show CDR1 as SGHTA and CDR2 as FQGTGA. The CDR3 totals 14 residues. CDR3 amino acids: CASSERGPTDTQYF. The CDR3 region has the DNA TGTGCCAGCAGCGAACGGGGGCCCACAGATACGCAGTATTTT.

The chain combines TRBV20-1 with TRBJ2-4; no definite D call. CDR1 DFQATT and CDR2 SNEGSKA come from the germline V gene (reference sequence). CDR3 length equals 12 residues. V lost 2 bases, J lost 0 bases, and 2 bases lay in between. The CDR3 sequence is CSARLAKNIQYF. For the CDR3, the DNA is TGCAGTGCTAGACTAGCCAAAAACATTCAGTACTTC.

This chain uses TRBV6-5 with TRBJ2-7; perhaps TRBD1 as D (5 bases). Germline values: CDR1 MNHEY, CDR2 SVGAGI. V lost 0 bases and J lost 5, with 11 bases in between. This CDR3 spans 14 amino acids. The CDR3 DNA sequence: TGTGCCAGCAGTTACTCCCAGGGTTCCCACGAGCAGTACTTC. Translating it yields CASSYSQGSHEQYF.

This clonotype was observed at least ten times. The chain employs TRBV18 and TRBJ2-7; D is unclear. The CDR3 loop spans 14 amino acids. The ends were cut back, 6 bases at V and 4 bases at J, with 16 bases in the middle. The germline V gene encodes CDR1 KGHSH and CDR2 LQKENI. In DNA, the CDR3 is TGTGCCAGCTCCGGGTGGGCTCCTAGATACGAGCAGTACTTC. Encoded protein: CASSGWAPRYEQYF.

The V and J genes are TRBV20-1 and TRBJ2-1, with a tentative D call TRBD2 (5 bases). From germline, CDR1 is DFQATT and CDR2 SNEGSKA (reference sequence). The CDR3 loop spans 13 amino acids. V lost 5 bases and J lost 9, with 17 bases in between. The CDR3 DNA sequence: TGCAGTGCTCTAAGGATTAGCCGGGGTGAGCAGTTCTTC. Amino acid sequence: CSALRISRGEQFF.

CDR3 bases: TGCAGTGCTAGAGATGGGGGGACACTGGATACGCAGTATTTT. This translates into CSARDGGTLDTQYF. The genes are TRBV20-1 and TRBJ2-3; D assignment may be TRBD1 or TRBD2 (6 bases each). The CDR3 has 14 amino acids. V lost 0 bases and J lost 6, with 13 bases in between. Germline V lookup: CDR1 DFQATT, CDR2 SNEGSKA (reference sequence).

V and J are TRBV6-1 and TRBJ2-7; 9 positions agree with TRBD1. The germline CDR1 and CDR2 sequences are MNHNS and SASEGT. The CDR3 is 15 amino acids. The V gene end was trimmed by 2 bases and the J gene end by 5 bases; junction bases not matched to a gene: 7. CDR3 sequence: CASSETGTGTDEQYF. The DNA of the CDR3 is TGTGCCAGCAGTGAAACCGGGACAGGGACCGACGAGCAGTACTTC.

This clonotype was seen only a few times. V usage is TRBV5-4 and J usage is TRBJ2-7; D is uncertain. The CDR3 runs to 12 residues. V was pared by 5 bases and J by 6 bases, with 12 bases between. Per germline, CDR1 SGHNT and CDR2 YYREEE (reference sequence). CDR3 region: CASSQPGFEQYF. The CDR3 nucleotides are TGTGCCAGCAGTCAACCGGGTTTCGAGCAGTACTTC.

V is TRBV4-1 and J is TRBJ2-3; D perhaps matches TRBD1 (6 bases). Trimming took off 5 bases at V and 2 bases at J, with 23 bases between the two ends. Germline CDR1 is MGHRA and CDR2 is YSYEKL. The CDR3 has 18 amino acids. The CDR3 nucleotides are TGCGCCAGCAGCGAGGGACAAGGGGTCGTAGGACCCACAGATACGCAGTATTTT. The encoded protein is CASSEGQGVVGPTDTQYF.

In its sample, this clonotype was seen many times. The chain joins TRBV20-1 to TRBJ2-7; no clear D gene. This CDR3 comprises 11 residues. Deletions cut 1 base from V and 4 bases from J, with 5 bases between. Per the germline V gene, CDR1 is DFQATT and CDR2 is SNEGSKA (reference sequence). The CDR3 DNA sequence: TGCAGTGCTAGAGCGCGGTACGAGCAGTACTTC. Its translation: CSARARYEQYF.

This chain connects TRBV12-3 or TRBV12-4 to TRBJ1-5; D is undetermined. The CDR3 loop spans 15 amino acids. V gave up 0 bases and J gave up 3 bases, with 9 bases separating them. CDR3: CASSLALQNNQPQHF. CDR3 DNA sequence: TGTGCCAGCAGTTTAGCGCTACAGAACAATCAGCCCCAGCATTTT.

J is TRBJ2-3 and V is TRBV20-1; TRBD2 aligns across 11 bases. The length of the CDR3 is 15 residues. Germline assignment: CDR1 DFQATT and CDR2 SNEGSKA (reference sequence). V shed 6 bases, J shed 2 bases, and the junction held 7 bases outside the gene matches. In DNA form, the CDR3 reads TGCAGTGCCGAGTTAGCGGGGGGGCCCACAGATACGCAGTATTTT. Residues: CSAELAGGPTDTQYF.

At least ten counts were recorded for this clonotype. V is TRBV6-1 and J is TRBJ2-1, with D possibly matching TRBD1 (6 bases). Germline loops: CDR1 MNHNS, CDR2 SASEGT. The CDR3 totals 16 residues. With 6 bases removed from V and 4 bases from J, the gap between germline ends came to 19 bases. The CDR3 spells CASSQWGPRGYNEQFF. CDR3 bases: TGTGCCAGCAGCCAATGGGGGCCCCGGGGATACAATGAGCAGTTCTTC.

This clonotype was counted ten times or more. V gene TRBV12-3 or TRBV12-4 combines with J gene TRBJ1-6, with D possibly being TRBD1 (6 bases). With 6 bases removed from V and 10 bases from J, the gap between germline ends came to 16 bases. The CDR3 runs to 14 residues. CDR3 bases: TGTGCCAGCAGCTACAACAGGGTGGGGTCACCCCTCCACTTT. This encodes CASSYNRVGSPLHF.

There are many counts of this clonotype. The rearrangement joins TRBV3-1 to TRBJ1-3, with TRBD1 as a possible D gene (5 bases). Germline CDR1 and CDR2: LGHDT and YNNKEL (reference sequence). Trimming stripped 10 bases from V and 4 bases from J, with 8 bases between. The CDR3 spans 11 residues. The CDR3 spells CATTGGNTIYF. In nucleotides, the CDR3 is TGTGCCACCACAGGCGGAAACACCATATATTTT.

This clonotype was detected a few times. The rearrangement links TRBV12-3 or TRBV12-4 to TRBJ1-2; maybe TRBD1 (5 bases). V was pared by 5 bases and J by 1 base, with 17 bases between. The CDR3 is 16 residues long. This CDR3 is CASSPVIPGHNYGYTF. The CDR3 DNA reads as TGTGCCAGCAGTCCAGTCATTCCAGGGCATAACTATGGCTACACCTTC.